The entry below describes one T cell receptor (beta chain). These data belong to a study of blood T cell repertoires in COVID-19. Study in general: Samples representing acute and convalescent COVID-19 were sourced from the United States, Italy and Spain. In each case, the material was cDNA or gDNA derived from T cells, B-cell-depleted T cells, or PBMCs.

This CDR3 contains 15 residues. Trimming cost V 4 bases and J 6 bases, with 15 bases left between them. CDR1 is PRHDT, CDR2 FYEKMQ, per germline (reference sequence). Authors' methods: Using reference gene primer amplification, nucleated cell counts were estimated. Only in-frame clones appear in the TCRdb table, and some are missing; sequencing was by immunoSEQ multiplex PCR. That table gives V, J and clone size, and the DNA gave D and trimming. This sample yields roughly 26,000 clones, of which about 92% are seen a single time; around 1.9% belongs to the top ten. This sequence originates from a human donor in a cohort sampled during active COVID-19. The source material was peripheral blood. The chain couples TRBV13 to TRBJ1-4; D unclear. The CDR3 spells CASSSRLGGDEKLFF. As DNA, the CDR3 is TGTGCCAGCAGCTCAAGGCTCGGCGGGGATGAAAAACTGTTTTTT.